The text below deals with one TCR beta chain. The sample belongs to a study of blood T cell repertoires in COVID-19. The wider study: COVID-19 samples collected from the United States, Italy and Spain covered acute and convalescent phases. T cells, B-cell-depleted T cells, or PBMCs supplied cDNA or gDNA.

Original processing methods: For nucleated cells, counts were estimated from reference gene primer amplification. Generated by immunoSEQ multiplex PCR, the TCRdb table keeps only in-frame clones and is missing some. D and trimming were read from the DNA, whereas the V and J calls and clone size are those reported in that table. The repertoire includes some 130,000 clones, 90% of them detected once, and about 3.5% sits in the top ten. CDR1 LGHDT and CDR2 YNNKEL come from the germline V gene (reference sequence). The CDR3 covers 12 residues. The germline V and J ends were trimmed by 4 bases and 12 bases, with 13 bases remaining between them.

Sequencing was carried out using peripheral blood. The chain joins TRBV3-1 (or the pseudogene TRBV3-2) to TRBJ2-1, with D perhaps TRBD1 (5 bases). The sequence derives from a man aged 50-60 years with active COVID-19. The DNA of the CDR3 is TGTGCCAGCAGCCTCCTCGAAAGGGGGCAGTTCTTC. It codes for CASSLLERGQFF.